The present T cell receptor beta chain was sequenced within a study of cytomegalovirus exposure and HLA in healthy donors. Primers: 60 Vbeta forward and 13 Jbeta reverse. Data came from immunoSEQ multiplex PCR; TCRdb stores just in-frame clones and leaves some out. Among under 200,000 clones listed, roughly 88% were seen once. Germline-derived CDR1 and CDR2 are SGHVS and FNYEAQ. The CDR3 length is 12 residues. Trimming removed 7 bases from V and 9 bases from J, with 12 bases in between. The J gene is TRBJ2-2, the V gene TRBV7-6, with D maybe TRBD1 (5 bases). Sequences were obtained from PBMCs. The clonotype was recovered from a man aged 45-60 years in good health and CMV-seropositive. The DNA of the CDR3 is TGTGCCAGCAACGACAGATCCCGGGAGCTGTTTTTT. Its protein is CASNDRSRELFF.